A single sample gave rise to the 31 T cell receptor beta chains below, sequenced in a study of early T cells in non-severe SARS-CoV-2 infection. TCRdb processed the 5' RACE reads anew with MiXCR; each CDR3 protein has one entry. The data contain some 59,000 distinct CDR3 sequences, more than 9% of them singletons. The sequenced sample was whole blood. Every receptor here comes from an adult who was a healthcare worker with PCR-confirmed SARS-CoV-2 infection or an uninfected control (not recorded which).

The sample holds a few counts of this clonotype. This chain connects TRBV7-9 to TRBJ2-1; TRBD1 is a possible D gene (6 bases). V lost 2 bases to trimming and J lost 9 bases, with 14 bases between them. Looked up from germline, CDR1 is SEHNR and CDR2 is FQNEAQ (reference sequence). The CDR3 consists of 14 residues. The CDR3 is CASSLKEVGGEQFF. Written as DNA, the CDR3 is TGTGCCAGCAGCTTAAAGGAGGTAGGGGGTGAGCAGTTCTTC.

This clonotype has just one count. J is TRBJ2-2 and V is TRBV5-1; no reliable D call. Germline-derived CDR1 and CDR2 are SGHRS and YFSETQ. CDR3 size: 14 residues. V was trimmed by 5 bases and J by 4 bases, leaving 12 bases between them. This CDR3 is CASSRSMATGELFF. CDR3 nucleotides: TGCGCCAGCAGTAGGAGTATGGCCACCGGGGAGCTGTTTTTT.

The table lists this clonotype with many counts. The chain has TRBV6-5 and TRBJ1-1; D gene unclear. The CDR3 is 13 residues long. The V end lost 2 bases, the J end lost 0 bases, and 4 bases lay between the germline ends. Germline V gene sequence: CDR1 MNHEY, CDR2 SVGAGI. In DNA form, the CDR3 reads TGTGCCAGCAGTTACCAGGTGAACACTGAAGCTTTCTTT. Translating gives CASSYQVNTEAFF.

This clonotype was counted many times. This rearrangement joins TRBV9 to TRBJ2-3, with TRBD2 as a possible D gene (5 bases). The CDR3 is 11 amino acids. Germline CDR1 and CDR2: SGDLS and YYNGEE. V was shortened by 4 bases and J by 6 bases, with 6 bases between the two germline ends. The CDR3 spells CASSSGDTQYF. The CDR3 DNA sequence: TGTGCCAGCAGCTCGGGGGATACGCAGTATTTT.

This clonotype was counted ten times or more. The chain has TRBV5-4 and TRBJ2-1; 8 bases are a match to TRBD2. V shed 2 bases and J 1 base; nucleotides not matched to a gene: 11. Germline CDR1 and CDR2: SGHNT and YYREEE (reference sequence). The CDR3 has 18 amino acids. The CDR3 DNA sequence: TGTGCCAGCAGCTTCCCAGGGGTAGCGGGGCTATCCTACAATGAGCAGTTCTTC. Amino acid sequence: CASSFPGVAGLSYNEQFF.

J is TRBJ2-3 and V is TRBV2; D is unresolved. The CDR3 is 11 amino acids. Trimming pared 8 bases from V and 2 bases from J, leaving 5 bases between. CDR1 SNHLY and CDR2 FYNNEI come from the germline V gene. CDR3 coding DNA: TGTGCCAGCGATTACACAGATACGCAGTATTTT. It is translated as CASDYTDTQYF.

This clonotype appeared many times. V and J are TRBV2 and TRBJ1-6, with D tentatively TRBD1 (6 bases). This CDR3 is built from 14 residues. CDR1 and CDR2 (germline): SNHLY, FYNNEI. The V gene lost 6 bases and the J gene lost 5 bases, with 11 bases spanning the gap. Written as DNA, the CDR3 is TGTGCCAGCAGGCCAGGGGATAATAATTCACCCCTCCACTTT. Amino acid sequence: CASRPGDNNSPLHF. Full variable domain (remainder filled in from reference TRBV2 and TRBJ1-6): EPEVTQTPSHQVTQMGQEVILRCVPISNHLYFYWYRQILGQKVEFLVSFYNNEISEKSEIFDDQFSVERPDGSNFTLKIRSTKLEDSAMYFCASRPGDNNSPLHFGNGTRLTVT.

CDR3 in amino acids: CASSLGSGNYEQYF. CDR3 DNA sequence: TGTGCCAGCAGCTTAGGTTCGGGGAACTACGAGCAGTACTTC. The chain carries TRBV11-3 and TRBJ2-7; the D gene is possibly TRBD2 (5 bases). V was clipped by 1 base and J by 3 bases, with 10 bases between them. The CDR3 runs to 14 residues. Germline CDR1 is SGHNT and CDR2 is YENEEA. Complete variable domain (other parts from reference TRBV11-3 and TRBJ2-7): EAGVVQSPRYKIIEKKQPVAFWCNPISGHNTLYWYLQNLGQGPELLIRYENEEAVDDSQLPKDRFSAERLKGVDSTLKIQPAELGDSAVYLCASSLGSGNYEQYFGPGTRLTVT.

The chain couples TRBV13 to TRBJ2-6, with D possibly being TRBD2 (5 bases). The CDR3 has 15 residues. Germline loops: CDR1 PRHDT, CDR2 FYEKMQ (reference sequence). Trimming removed 2 bases from V and 1 base from J, with 6 bases in between. CDR3 amino acids: CASSLRGSGANVLTF. Written as DNA, the CDR3 is TGTGCCAGCAGCTTAAGAGGGTCTGGGGCCAACGTCCTGACTTTC.

J is TRBJ1-4 and V is TRBV18; no clear D gene. The CDR3 covers 14 residues. CDR1 is KGHSH and CDR2 is LQKENI in the germline V gene. Trimming cost V 2 bases and J 7 bases, with 11 bases left between them. CDR3 amino acids: CASSPISRGEKLFF. CDR3 DNA sequence: TGTGCCAGCTCACCAATTTCAAGAGGTGAAAAACTGTTTTTT.

This clonotype was recorded a few times. The CDR3 DNA sequence: TGTGCCAGCAGAGGGTCCGGGGGACAAGAGACCCAGTACTTC. Protein product: CASRGSGGQETQYF. This chain connects TRBV7-9 to TRBJ2-5, with D maybe TRBD2 (6 bases). This CDR3 region has 14 residues. V was clipped by 6 bases and J by 2 bases, with 13 bases between them. Per germline, CDR1 SEHNR and CDR2 FQNEAQ (reference sequence).

The chain is built from TRBV6-1 and TRBJ1-1; D is unclear. Trimming shortened V by 8 bases and J by 6 bases, and 10 bases separated the two germline ends. CDR3 length equals 11 residues. CDR1 and CDR2 (germline): MNHNS, SASEGT. The CDR3 nucleotides read TGTGCCAGCCGGCGCGGGGCTGAAGCTTTCTTT. It yields the protein CASRRGAEAFF.

This clonotype was counted between two and nine times. CDR3 DNA sequence: TGTGCCAGCAGCCAAGGGGGGCCCGGGACAGTCTTCACCTACGAGCAGTACTTC. Translation gives CASSQGGPGTVFTYEQYF. J is TRBJ2-7 and V is TRBV3-1; TRBD1 aligns across 7 bases. The CDR3 consists of 18 residues. The ends lost 1 base at V and 2 bases at J; junction bases unmatched: 14. Germline V gene lookup returns CDR1 LGHDT and CDR2 YNNKEL (reference sequence).

The sample holds many counts of this clonotype. The V call is TRBV13, the J call TRBJ1-5, with no clear D. The CDR3 runs 14 residues. The germline CDR1 and CDR2 sequences are PRHDT and FYEKMQ (reference sequence). The V gene lost 3 bases and the J gene lost 3 bases, with 9 bases spanning the gap. The CDR3 region is CASSFGQDNQPQHF. The CDR3 bases are TGTGCCAGCAGCTTCGGCCAGGACAATCAGCCCCAGCATTTT.

V is TRBV4-3 and J is TRBJ2-5; TRBD2 is a possible D gene (5 bases). This CDR3 has 16 residues. The germline V gene encodes CDR1 LGHNA and CDR2 YSLEER. Trimming cost V 4 bases and J 4 bases, with 19 bases left between them. CDR3 DNA sequence: TGCGCCAGCAGCCGAGAAATGCTCGGGGTTGGAGAGACCCAGTACTTC. Protein sequence: CASSREMLGVGETQYF.

This clonotype appeared many times. The rearrangement joins TRBV20-1 to TRBJ2-3, with 8 bases fitting TRBD1. V shed 0 bases, J shed 6 bases, and the junction held 8 bases outside the gene matches. Germline CDR1 DFQATT, CDR2 SNEGSKA (reference sequence). The CDR3 runs to 15 residues. The CDR3 nucleotides are TGCAGTGCTAGAGATCAAGGACAGGGCTTGGATACGCAGTATTTT. This translates into CSARDQGQGLDTQYF.

This clonotype was detected many times. J is TRBJ2-5 and V is TRBV5-6; D call uncertain. V was clipped by 1 base and J by 5 bases, with 3 bases between them. The CDR3 runs 11 residues. Germline lookup yields CDR1 SGHDT and CDR2 YYEEEE. The CDR3 sequence is CASSLSETQYF. The CDR3 nucleotides are TGTGCCAGCAGCTTGTCTGAGACCCAGTACTTC.

This clonotype was seen many times. The chain links TRBV5-1 to TRBJ2-1, with 12 positions matching TRBD2. The CDR3 totals 16 residues. The V gene end was trimmed by 4 bases and the J gene end by 8 bases; junction bases not matched to a gene: 10. Germline CDR1 SGHRS, CDR2 YFSETQ. The CDR3 is CASSAPPGLAGHEQFF. The CDR3, as DNA: TGCGCCAGCAGCGCCCCCCCGGGACTAGCGGGTCATGAGCAGTTCTTC.

This clonotype has ten or more counts. The rearrangement links TRBV7-8 to TRBJ2-1, with 9 bases that match TRBD1. The V segment lost 1 base and the J segment 0 bases; nucleotides outside the gene matches: 16. Germline V lookup: CDR1 SGHVS, CDR2 FQNEAQ. CDR3 length equals 21 residues. CDR3 DNA sequence: TGTGCCAGCAGCTTAGGTGGTGGGACAGGGTTTATCGGACCCTCCTACAATGAGCAGTTCTTC. This gives the protein CASSLGGGTGFIGPSYNEQFF.

The sample holds a few counts of this clonotype. The rearrangement joins TRBV6-6 to TRBJ2-1, with 7 bases fitting TRBD1. V gave up 6 bases and J gave up 3 bases; unmatched junction bases: 5. The germline V gene encodes CDR1 MNHNY and CDR2 SVGAGI (reference sequence). CDR3 length: 14 amino acids. CDR3: CASRSGTVYNEQFF. CDR3 bases: TGTGCCAGCAGGTCCGGGACAGTCTACAATGAGCAGTTCTTC.

The chain is built from TRBV20-1 and TRBJ1-6; 8 bases agree with TRBD1. This CDR3 comprises 16 residues. Germline trimming cut 0 bases from V and 5 bases from J; bases unmatched to any gene: 6. The V gene's germline CDR1 is DFQATT and CDR2 SNEGSKA (reference sequence). CDR3 in DNA: TGCAGTGCTAGAGAGCGAGGACAGGGTAATAATTCACCCCTCCACTTT. This encodes CSARERGQGNNSPLHF.

This clonotype was seen more than once but under ten times. V usage is TRBV11-2 and J usage is TRBJ2-1; 11 positions match TRBD1. Germline assignment: CDR1 SGHAT and CDR2 FQNNGV. The CDR3 extends over 14 amino acids. Germline trimming cut 2 bases from V and 9 bases from J; bases unmatched to any gene: 3. CDR3 sequence: CASSLRTGGPEQFF. Written as DNA, the CDR3 is TGTGCCAGCAGCTTAAGGACAGGGGGCCCTGAGCAGTTCTTC. The entire variable domain, with the rest obtained from reference TRBV11-2 and TRBJ2-1, is as follows: EAGVAQSPRYKIIEKRQSVAFWCNPISGHATLYWYQQILGQGPKLLIQFQNNGVVDDSQLPKDRFSAERLKGVDSTLKIQPAKLEDSAVYLCASSLRTGGPEQFFGPGTRLTVL.

A few counts support this clonotype. The chain joins TRBV19 to TRBJ2-1; D perhaps matches TRBD2 (6 bases). This CDR3 region has 17 residues. CDR1 and CDR2 from the germline V gene are LNHDA and SQIVND (reference sequence). With 2 bases removed from V and 0 bases from J, the gap between germline ends came to 14 bases. CDR3 residues: CASSILGLANSYNEQFF. The CDR3 nucleotides read TGTGCCAGTAGTATACTTGGGCTAGCGAACTCCTACAATGAGCAGTTCTTC.

This chain joins TRBV12-2 and TRBJ1-1. TRBV12-2 is deemed a pseudogene. The length of the CDR3 is 14 residues. The CDR3 spells CASRSSKGNTEAFF. The CDR3 nucleotides are TGTGCAAGTCGCTCCTCCAAGGGGAACACTGAAGCTTTCTTT.

As to this clonotype: A much larger clone is a single base away; this may be a read error. The chain links TRBV6-6 to TRBJ1-1; maybe TRBD1 (5 bases). CDR1 MNHNY and CDR2 SVGAGI come from the germline V gene (reference sequence). This CDR3 contains 12 residues. The CDR3 bases are TGTGCCAGCGAACTGACCGGGGGTGAAGTTTTCTTT. Protein product: CASELTGGEVFF.

This clonotype occurred many times. The chain employs TRBV29-1 and TRBJ2-3; no clear D gene. The CDR3 has 16 amino acids. The V end was cut by 5 bases, the J end by 8 bases, with 26 bases between. Looked up from germline, CDR1 is SQVTM and CDR2 is ANQGSEA. Here the CDR3 DNA reads TGCAGCGTTTTTACTCAGGAGAAAGCGCGGTGGGGTACGCAGTATTTT. The encoded protein is CSVFTQEKARWGTQYF.

In its sample, this clonotype was seen many times. The V gene is TRBV11-2, the J gene TRBJ2-5; 8 nucleotides match TRBD1. This CDR3 is 13 amino acids long. Germline loops: CDR1 SGHAT, CDR2 FQNNGV. Germline trimming cut 5 bases from V and 5 bases from J; bases unmatched to any gene: 4. The CDR3 nucleotides are TGTGCCAGCAGCCGGGACAGGCGGGAGACCCAGTACTTC. Its protein is CASSRDRRETQYF.

This clonotype has a count of ten or more. This chain connects TRBV29-1 to TRBJ2-7; 8 bases agree with TRBD1. CDR1 and CDR2 from the germline V gene are SQVTM and ANQGSEA. The CDR3 totals 14 residues. Unmatched junction bases numbered 7, after V lost 0 bases and J lost 6 bases. The CDR3 coding sequence is TGCAGCGTTGAAGAGAATGGACAGGGAGTCGAGCAGTACTTC. Translation gives CSVEENGQGVEQYF.

The table lists this clonotype with a few counts. The rearrangement uses TRBV11-3 and TRBJ2-3; 13 bases are a match to TRBD2. Per the germline V gene, CDR1 is SGHNT and CDR2 is YENEEA. The CDR3 sequence is 18 residues long. Germline trimming cut 0 bases from V and 1 base from J; bases unmatched to any gene: 4. In DNA form, the CDR3 reads TGTGCCAGCAGCTTAGATCGGACTAGCGGGGGCCGCACAGATACGCAGTATTTT. Residues: CASSLDRTSGGRTDTQYF.

This chain links TRBV3-1 with TRBJ1-6; 11 positions match TRBD1. Germline V gene data show CDR1 as LGHDT and CDR2 as YNNKEL (reference sequence). Unmatched junction bases numbered 7, after V lost 4 bases and J lost 8 bases. The CDR3 is made up of 16 amino acids. In DNA form, the CDR3 reads TGTGCCAGCAGCCGAGGAAGGACAGGGGGCGATTCACCCCTCCACTTT. Its protein product is CASSRGRTGGDSPLHF.

This clonotype counts as large. This chain joins TRBV27 and TRBJ1-6, with D hard to call. Germline CDR1 is MNHEY and CDR2 is SMNVEV (reference sequence). The CDR3 is 15 amino acids. V was clipped by 0 bases and J by 7 bases, with 10 bases between them. CDR3 sequence: CASSLSFGGNSPLHF. The CDR3 coding sequence is TGTGCCAGCAGTTTATCGTTTGGCGGGAATTCACCCCTCCACTTT.